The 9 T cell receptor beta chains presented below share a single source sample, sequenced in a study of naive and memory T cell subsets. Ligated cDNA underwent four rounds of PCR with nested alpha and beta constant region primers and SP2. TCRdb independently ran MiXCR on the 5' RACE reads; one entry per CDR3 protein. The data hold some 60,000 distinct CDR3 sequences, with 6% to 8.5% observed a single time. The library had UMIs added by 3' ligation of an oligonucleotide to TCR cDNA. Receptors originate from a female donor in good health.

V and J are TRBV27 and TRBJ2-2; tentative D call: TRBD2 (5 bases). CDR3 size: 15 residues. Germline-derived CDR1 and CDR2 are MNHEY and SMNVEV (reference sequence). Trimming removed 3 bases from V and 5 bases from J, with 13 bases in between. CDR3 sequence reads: CASSLIGTGTGELFF. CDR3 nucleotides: TGTGCCAGCAGTTTGATAGGAACGGGAACCGGGGAGCTGTTTTTT.

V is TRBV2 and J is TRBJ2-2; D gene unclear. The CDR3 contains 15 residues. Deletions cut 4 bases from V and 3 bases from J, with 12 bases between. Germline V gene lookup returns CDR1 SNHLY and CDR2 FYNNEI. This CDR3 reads CASSVSQIYTGELFF. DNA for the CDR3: TGTGCCAGCAGTGTATCACAGATTTACACCGGGGAGCTGTTTTTT.

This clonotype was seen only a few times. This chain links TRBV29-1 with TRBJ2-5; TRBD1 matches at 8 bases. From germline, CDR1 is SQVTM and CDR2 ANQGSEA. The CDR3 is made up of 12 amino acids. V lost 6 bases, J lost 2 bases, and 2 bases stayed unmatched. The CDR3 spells CSVDRGQETQYF. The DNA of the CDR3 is TGCAGCGTCGACAGGGGTCAAGAGACCCAGTACTTC.

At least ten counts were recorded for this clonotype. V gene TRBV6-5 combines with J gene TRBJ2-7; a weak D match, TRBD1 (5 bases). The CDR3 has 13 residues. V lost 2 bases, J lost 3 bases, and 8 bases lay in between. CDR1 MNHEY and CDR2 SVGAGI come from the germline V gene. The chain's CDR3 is CASSYRGNYEQYF. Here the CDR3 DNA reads TGTGCCAGCAGTTACAGGGGTAACTACGAGCAGTACTTC.

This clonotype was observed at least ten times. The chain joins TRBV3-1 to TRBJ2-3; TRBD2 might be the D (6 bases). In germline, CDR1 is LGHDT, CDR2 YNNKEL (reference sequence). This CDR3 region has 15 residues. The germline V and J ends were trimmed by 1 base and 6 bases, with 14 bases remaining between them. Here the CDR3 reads CASSQGGGVGDTQYF. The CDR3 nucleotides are TGTGCCAGCAGCCAAGGGGGCGGGGTAGGGGATACGCAGTATTTT.

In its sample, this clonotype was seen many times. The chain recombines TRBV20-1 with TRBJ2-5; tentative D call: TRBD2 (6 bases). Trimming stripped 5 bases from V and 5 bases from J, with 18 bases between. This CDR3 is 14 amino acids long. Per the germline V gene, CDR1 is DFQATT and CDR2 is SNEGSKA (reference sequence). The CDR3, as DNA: TGCAGTGCTGCCCGAGGACTATTTATTGAGACCCAGTACTTC. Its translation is CSAARGLFIETQYF.

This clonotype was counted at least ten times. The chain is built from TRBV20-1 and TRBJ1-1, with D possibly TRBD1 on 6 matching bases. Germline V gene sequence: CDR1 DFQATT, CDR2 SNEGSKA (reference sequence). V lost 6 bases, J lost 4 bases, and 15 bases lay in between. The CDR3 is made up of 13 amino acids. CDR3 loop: CSAKRTVGTEAFF. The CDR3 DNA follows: TGCAGTGCGAAAAGGACAGTAGGCACTGAAGCTTTCTTT.

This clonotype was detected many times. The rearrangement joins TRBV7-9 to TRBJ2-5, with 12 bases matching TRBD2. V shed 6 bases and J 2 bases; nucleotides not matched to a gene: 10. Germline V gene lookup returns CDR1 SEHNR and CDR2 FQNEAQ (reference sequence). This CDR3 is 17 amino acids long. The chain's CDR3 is CASSPSGRAGLQETQYF. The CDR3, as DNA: TGTGCCAGCAGTCCTAGCGGGAGGGCCGGGTTACAAGAGACCCAGTACTTC.

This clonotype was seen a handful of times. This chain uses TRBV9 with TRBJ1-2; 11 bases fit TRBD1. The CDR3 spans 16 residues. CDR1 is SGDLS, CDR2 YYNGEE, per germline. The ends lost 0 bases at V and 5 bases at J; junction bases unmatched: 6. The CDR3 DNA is TGTGCCAGCAGCGTAGGGGGGACAGGGGGAAAGTATGGCTACACCTTC. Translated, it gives CASSVGGTGGKYGYTF. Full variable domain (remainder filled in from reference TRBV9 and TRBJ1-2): DSGVTQTPKHLITATGQRVTLRCSPRSGDLSVYWYQQSLDQGLQFLIQYYNGEERAKGNILERFSAQQFPDLHSELNLSSLELGDSALYFCASSVGGTGGKYGYTFGSGTRLTVV.